Listed here are 15 T cell receptor beta chains from one sample, sequenced in a study of blood T cell repertoires in COVID-19. Measured with immunoSEQ multiplex PCR; TCRdb has only the in-frame clones, and not every one. This sample yields fewer than 500,000 clones, of which about 85% are seen a single time; nearly 2% belongs to the top ten. Sequenced sample: PBMCs or T cells enriched from blood (not recorded which). Source of these receptors: a woman younger than 35 with acute COVID-19.

J is TRBJ1-1 and V is TRBV4-1; 9 positions agree with TRBD1. CDR3 length: 21 amino acids. The trim removed 0 bases at V and 0 bases at J, leaving 17 bases unmatched. The germline CDR1 and CDR2 sequences are MGHRA and YSYEKL. Here the CDR3 reads CASSQDLGDRAWVSMNTEAFF. The CDR3 bases are TGCGCCAGCAGCCAAGATCTGGGGGACAGGGCATGGGTATCCATGAACACTGAAGCTTTCTTT.

The rearrangement links TRBV5-1 to TRBJ1-2, with D tentatively TRBD1 (6 bases). CDR1 is SGHRS, CDR2 YFSETQ, per germline. The CDR3 extends over 13 amino acids. Trimming removed 4 bases from V and 10 bases from J, with 17 bases in between. CDR3 in DNA: TGCGCCAGCAGCCGGGGACAAACCCACGACTACACCTTC. Translation gives CASSRGQTHDYTF.

The rearrangement joins TRBV27 to TRBJ2-7; 9 nucleotides match TRBD2. The CDR3 consists of 15 residues. Germline V CDR1 and CDR2: MNHEY, SMNVEV (reference sequence). V dropped 5 bases and J dropped 3; count of bases not matched to a gene: 8. The CDR3 coding sequence is TGTGCCAGCAGTATTTATAGCGGGAGCAACTACGAGCAGTACTTC. It is translated as CASSIYSGSNYEQYF.

This clone occurred once. V gene TRBV28 combines with J gene TRBJ2-7; D is possibly TRBD2 (6 bases). Trimming cost V 6 bases and J 1 base, with 16 bases left between them. The CDR3 covers 15 residues. The V gene's germline CDR1 is MDHEN and CDR2 SYDVKM. The CDR3 nucleotides are TGTGCCAGCAGCCCCGGGGGTGTGGGATCCTACGAGCAGTACTTC. Translation: CASSPGGVGSYEQYF.

The V call is TRBV18, the J call TRBJ1-4, with D tentatively TRBD1 (6 bases). Germline V CDR1 and CDR2: KGHSH, LQKENI. The CDR3 sequence is 12 residues long. Between the trimmed V and J ends, which lost 3 bases and 8 bases, there was a span of 7 bases. CDR3 sequence reads: CASSPRGEKLFF. DNA for the CDR3: TGTGCCAGCTCACCCAGGGGAGAAAAACTGTTTTTT.

The chain joins TRBV27 to TRBJ2-7; 10 nucleotides match TRBD1. The J segment lost 3 bases and the V segment lost 6 bases, leaving 11 bases of the junction unmatched. Per germline, CDR1 MNHEY and CDR2 SMNVEV (reference sequence). The length of the CDR3 is 16 residues. The CDR3 DNA reads TGTGCCAGCAGATACCTCGCCGGGACAGGGGTCTACGAGCAGTACTTC. It is translated as CASRYLAGTGVYEQYF.

This clone has just one count. The rearrangement links TRBV7-2 to TRBJ2-7; D ambiguous. The CDR3 is made up of 13 amino acids. V lost 0 bases and J 3 bases, leaving 6 bases between the germline ends. Germline-derived CDR1 and CDR2 are SGHTA and FQGNSA. The CDR3 DNA follows: TGTGCCAGCAGCTTAGCTTCAGACTACGAGCAGTACTTC. Protein product: CASSLASDYEQYF. Complete variable domain (other parts from reference TRBV7-2 and TRBJ2-7): GAGVSQSPSNKVTEKGKDVELRCDPISGHTALYWYRQSLGQGLEFLIYFQGNSAPDKSGLPSDRFSAERTGGSVSTLTIQRTQQEDSAVYLCASSLASDYEQYFGPGTRLTVT.

This clone was counted a single time. The chain is built from TRBV3-1 (or the pseudogene TRBV3-2) and TRBJ2-3; possible D gene TRBD2, 5 bases. The CDR3 is 15 residues long. The germline V gene encodes CDR1 LGHDT and CDR2 YNNKEL (reference sequence). Trimming cost V 1 base and J 4 bases, with 12 bases left between them. This chain's CDR3 is CASSQVGGPADTQYF. CDR3 DNA sequence: TGTGCCAGCAGCCAAGTAGGAGGACCCGCAGATACGCAGTATTTT.

The chain carries TRBV19 and TRBJ1-2; 7 bases align to TRBD1. This CDR3 region has 13 residues. The germline CDR1 and CDR2 sequences are LNHDA and SQIVND (reference sequence). Trimming at V came to 6 bases and at J to 4 bases, leaving 5 bases not matched to a gene. This chain's CDR3 is CASSGGQFYGYTF. CDR3 coding DNA: TGTGCCAGTAGCGGGGGACAGTTCTATGGCTACACCTTC.

This chain joins TRBV5-1 and TRBJ2-7; D possibly corresponds to TRBD1 (7 bases). Germline CDR1 reads SGHRS; CDR2 reads YFSETQ. V was shortened by 0 bases and J by 3 bases, with 16 bases between the two germline ends. This CDR3 has 16 amino acids. The CDR3 coding sequence is TGCGCCAGCAGCTTGGTTCAGGGGGGAGAATACTACGAGCAGTACTTC. It yields the protein CASSLVQGGEYYEQYF.

This chain links TRBV5-4 with TRBJ2-4; TRBD2 aligns across 8 bases. Germline CDR1 reads SGHNT; CDR2 reads YYREEE (reference sequence). The trim removed 0 bases at V and 16 bases at J, leaving 6 bases unmatched. This CDR3 has 12 amino acids. The CDR3 loop is CASSLGGTRSYF. The DNA of the CDR3 is TGTGCCAGCAGCTTGGGAGGGACTAGGAGTTACTTC.

Only one count was recorded for this clone. V and J are TRBV3-1 (or the pseudogene TRBV3-2) and TRBJ2-7; 9 bases fit TRBD2. CDR3 length equals 16 residues. Germline assignment: CDR1 LGHDT and CDR2 YNNKEL (reference sequence). The J segment lost 5 bases and the V segment lost 3 bases, leaving 11 bases of the junction unmatched. CDR3 sequence: CASSQGIAGDGDEQYF. CDR3 bases: TGTGCCAGCAGCCAGGGTATAGCGGGAGATGGGGACGAGCAGTACTTC.

The rearrangement joins TRBV11-3 to TRBJ2-1; D remains unclear. V lost 3 bases to trimming and J lost 8 bases, with 11 bases between them. CDR1 is SGHNT, CDR2 YENEEA, per germline. The CDR3 length is 13 residues. In DNA, the CDR3 is TGTGCCAGCAGCTTCGGAGACGGGTATGAGCAGTTCTTC. The encoded protein is CASSFGDGYEQFF.

The chain combines TRBV5-5 with TRBJ2-1; tentatively, D is TRBD1 (5 bases). Deletions cut 1 base from V and 4 bases from J, with 15 bases between. CDR1 SGHKS and CDR2 YYEKEE come from the germline V gene (reference sequence). The CDR3 extends over 16 amino acids. CDR3 in amino acids: CASSLYVVREYNEQFF. CDR3 bases: TGTGCCAGCAGCTTGTACGTAGTCAGGGAATACAATGAGCAGTTCTTC.

This rearrangement joins TRBV4-3 to TRBJ2-3, with D unclear. Germline V lookup: CDR1 LGHNA, CDR2 YSLEER. Between the trimmed V and J ends, which lost 2 bases and 4 bases, there was a span of 10 bases. The CDR3 covers 14 residues. The CDR3 DNA reads TGCGCCAGCAGCCAAAAGCCCTTAGCAGATACGCAGTATTTT. This codes for CASSQKPLADTQYF.